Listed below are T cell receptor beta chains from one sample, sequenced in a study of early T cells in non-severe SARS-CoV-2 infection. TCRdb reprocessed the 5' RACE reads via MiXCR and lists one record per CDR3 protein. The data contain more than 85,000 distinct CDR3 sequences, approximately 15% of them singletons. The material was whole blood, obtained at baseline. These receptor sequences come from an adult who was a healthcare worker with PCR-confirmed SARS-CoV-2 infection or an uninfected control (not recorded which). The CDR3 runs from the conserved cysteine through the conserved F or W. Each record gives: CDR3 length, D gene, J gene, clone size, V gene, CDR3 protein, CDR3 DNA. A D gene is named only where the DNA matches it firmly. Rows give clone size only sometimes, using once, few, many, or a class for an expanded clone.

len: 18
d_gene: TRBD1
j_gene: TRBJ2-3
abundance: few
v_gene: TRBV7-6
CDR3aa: CASSLASWGTGGKDTQYF
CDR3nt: TGTGCCAGCAGCTTAGCTAGTTGGGGGACAGGGGGCAAAGATACGCAGTATTTT

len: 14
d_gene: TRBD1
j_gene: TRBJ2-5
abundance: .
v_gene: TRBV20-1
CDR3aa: CSAIGQEIIQTQYF
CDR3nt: TGCAGTGCTATCGGACAGGAAATTATACAGACCCAGTACTTC

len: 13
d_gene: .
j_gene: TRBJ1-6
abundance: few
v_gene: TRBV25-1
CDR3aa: CASSASPNSPLHF
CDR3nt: TGTGCCAGCAGTGCGAGTCCTAATTCACCCCTCCACTTT

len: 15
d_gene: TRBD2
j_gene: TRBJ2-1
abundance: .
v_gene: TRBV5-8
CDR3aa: CASSLELAGVDEQFF
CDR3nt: TGTGCCAGCAGCTTGGAACTAGCGGGAGTCGATGAGCAGTTCTTC

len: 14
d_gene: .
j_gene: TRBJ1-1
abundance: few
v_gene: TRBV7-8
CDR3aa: CASSLTTGATEAFF
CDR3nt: TGTGCCAGCAGCTTAACGACGGGGGCCACTGAAGCTTTCTTT

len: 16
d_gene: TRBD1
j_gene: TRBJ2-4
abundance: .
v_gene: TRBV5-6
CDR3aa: CASSFGTGGLQNIQYF
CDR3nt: TGTGCCAGCAGCTTCGGGACAGGGGGCCTTCAAAACATTCAGTACTTC

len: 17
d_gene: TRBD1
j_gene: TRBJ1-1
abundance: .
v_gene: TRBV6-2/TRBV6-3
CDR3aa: CASSKVGGGVFSLEAFF
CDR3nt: TGTGCCAGCAGCAAAGTGGGAGGGGGCGTTTTTTCCCTTGAAGCTTTCTTT

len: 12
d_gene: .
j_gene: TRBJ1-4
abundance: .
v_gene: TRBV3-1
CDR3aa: CASSHREEKLFF
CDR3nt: TGTGCCAGCAGCCATCGGGAGGAAAAACTGTTTTTT

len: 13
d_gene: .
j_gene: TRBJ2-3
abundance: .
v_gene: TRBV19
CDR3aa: CASKAGSTDTQYF
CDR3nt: TGTGCCAGTAAGGCGGGTAGCACAGATACGCAGTATTTT

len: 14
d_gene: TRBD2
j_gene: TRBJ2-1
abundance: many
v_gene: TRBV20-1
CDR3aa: CSARLAGPYNEQFF
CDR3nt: TGCAGTGCTAGGCTAGCGGGACCTTACAATGAGCAGTTCTTC

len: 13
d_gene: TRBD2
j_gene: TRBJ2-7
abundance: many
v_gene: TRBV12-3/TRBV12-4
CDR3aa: CASSSGLPREQYF
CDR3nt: TGTGCCAGCAGTTCGGGACTACCTCGGGAGCAGTACTTC

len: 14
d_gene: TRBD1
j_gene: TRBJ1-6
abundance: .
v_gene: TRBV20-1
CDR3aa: CSALQGTYNSPLHF
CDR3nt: TGCAGTGCGCTACAGGGGACCTATAATTCACCCCTCCACTTT

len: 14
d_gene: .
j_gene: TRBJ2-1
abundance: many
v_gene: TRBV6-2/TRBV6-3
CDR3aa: CASRGAGSYNEQFF
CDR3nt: TGTGCCAGCAGAGGGGCCGGCTCCTACAATGAGCAGTTCTTC

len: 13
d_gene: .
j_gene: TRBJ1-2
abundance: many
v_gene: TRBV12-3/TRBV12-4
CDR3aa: CASSPPPGRGYTF
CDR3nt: TGTGCCAGCAGCCCTCCGCCTGGGCGGGGCTACACCTTC

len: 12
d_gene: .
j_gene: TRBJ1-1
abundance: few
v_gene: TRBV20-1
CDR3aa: CSASMGGTEAFF
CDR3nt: TGCAGTGCTAGTATGGGGGGCACTGAAGCTTTCTTT

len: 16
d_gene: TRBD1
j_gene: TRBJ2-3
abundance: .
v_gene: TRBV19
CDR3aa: CASSSGDRFYTDTQYF
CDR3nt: TGTGCCAGTAGTAGCGGGGACAGGTTCTACACAGATACGCAGTATTTT

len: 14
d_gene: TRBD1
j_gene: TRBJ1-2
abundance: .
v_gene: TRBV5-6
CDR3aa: CASSWDRNFYGYTF
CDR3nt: TGTGCCAGCAGTTGGGACAGAAACTTCTATGGCTACACCTTC

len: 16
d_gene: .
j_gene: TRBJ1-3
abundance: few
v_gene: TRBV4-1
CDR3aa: CASSQDRPLTGNTIYF
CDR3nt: TGCGCCAGCAGCCAAGATCGACCTTTGACTGGAAACACCATATATTTT

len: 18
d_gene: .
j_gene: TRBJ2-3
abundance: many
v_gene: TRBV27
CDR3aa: CASSRSTPGTTATDTQYF
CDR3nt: TGTGCCAGCAGTAGATCGACCCCCGGGACAACGGCCACAGATACGCAGTATTTT

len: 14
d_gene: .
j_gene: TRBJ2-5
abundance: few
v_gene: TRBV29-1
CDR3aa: CSVGVSGGQETQYF
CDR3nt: TGCAGCGTTGGCGTTTCAGGGGGGCAAGAGACCCAGTACTTC

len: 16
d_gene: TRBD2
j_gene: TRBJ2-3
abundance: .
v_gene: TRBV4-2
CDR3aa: CASSQPSGGPTDTQYF
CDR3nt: TGTGCCAGCAGCCAACCCAGCGGGGGACCCACAGATACGCAGTATTTT

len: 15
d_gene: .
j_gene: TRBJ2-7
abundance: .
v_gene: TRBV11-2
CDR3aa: CASRLRLESTYEQYF
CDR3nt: TGTGCCAGCAGACTCCGACTAGAAAGCACCTACGAGCAGTACTTC

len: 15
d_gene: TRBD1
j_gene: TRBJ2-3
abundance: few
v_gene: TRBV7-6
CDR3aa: CASSLSDRDTDTQYF
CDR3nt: TGTGCCAGCAGCTTATCGGACAGGGACACAGATACGCAGTATTTT

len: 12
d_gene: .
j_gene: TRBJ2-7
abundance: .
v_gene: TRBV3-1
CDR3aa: CASSQVANEQYF
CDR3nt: TGTGCCAGCAGCCAAGTGGCAAACGAGCAGTACTTC

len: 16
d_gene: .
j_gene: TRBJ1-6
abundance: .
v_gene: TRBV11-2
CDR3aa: CASSFRPEKDNSPLHF
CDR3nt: TGTGCCAGCAGCTTTCGTCCGGAGAAGGATAATTCACCCCTCCACTTT

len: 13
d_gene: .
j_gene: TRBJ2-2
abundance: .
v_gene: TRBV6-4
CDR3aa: CASSDRVPGELFF
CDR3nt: TGTGCCAGCAGTGACAGGGTTCCCGGGGAGCTGTTTTTT

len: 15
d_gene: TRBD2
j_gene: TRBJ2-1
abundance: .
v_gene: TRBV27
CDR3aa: CATREGLPTYNEQFF
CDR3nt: TGTGCCACGCGGGAGGGACTCCCGACCTACAATGAGCAGTTCTTC

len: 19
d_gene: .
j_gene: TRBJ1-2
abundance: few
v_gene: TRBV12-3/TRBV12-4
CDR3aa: CASSLDSSLAPRSNYGYTF
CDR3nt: TGTGCCAGCAGTTTAGATTCTTCCTTGGCCCCCCGTTCTAATTATGGCTACACCTTC

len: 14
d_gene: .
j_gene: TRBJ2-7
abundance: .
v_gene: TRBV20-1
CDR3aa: CSAPILGGFGEQYF
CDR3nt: TGCAGTGCCCCAATCTTAGGGGGTTTTGGCGAGCAGTACTTC

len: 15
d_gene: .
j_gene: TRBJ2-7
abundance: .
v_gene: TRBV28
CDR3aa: CASSPRQSPSYEQYF
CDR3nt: TGTGCCAGCAGTCCACGACAGTCTCCCTCCTACGAGCAGTACTTC

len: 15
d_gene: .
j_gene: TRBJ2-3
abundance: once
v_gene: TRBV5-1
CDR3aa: CASSGGTHGTDTQYF
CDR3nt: TGCGCCAGCAGCGGCGGGACTCACGGTACAGATACGCAGTATTTT

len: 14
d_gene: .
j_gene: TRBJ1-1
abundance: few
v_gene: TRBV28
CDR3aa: CASAESGANTEAFF
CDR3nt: TGTGCCAGCGCTGAGTCAGGGGCGAACACTGAAGCTTTCTTT

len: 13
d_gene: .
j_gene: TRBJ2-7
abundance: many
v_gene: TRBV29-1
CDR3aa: CSVLRGDKYEQYF
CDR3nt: TGCAGCGTTCTTAGGGGGGATAAGTACGAGCAGTACTTC

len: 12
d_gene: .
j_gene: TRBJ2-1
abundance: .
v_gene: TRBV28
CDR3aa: CASSFGNNEQFF
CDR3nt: TGTGCCAGCAGTTTTGGTAACAATGAGCAGTTCTTC

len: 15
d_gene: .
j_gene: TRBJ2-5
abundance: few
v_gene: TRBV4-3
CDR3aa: CASSQDPGVEETQYF
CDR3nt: TGCGCCAGCAGCCAAGATCCGGGGGTAGAGGAGACCCAGTACTTC

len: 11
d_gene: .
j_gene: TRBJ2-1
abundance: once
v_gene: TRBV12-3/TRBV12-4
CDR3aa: CASSSAEGQFF
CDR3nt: TGTGCCAGCAGTTCAGCGGAGGGGCAGTTCTTC

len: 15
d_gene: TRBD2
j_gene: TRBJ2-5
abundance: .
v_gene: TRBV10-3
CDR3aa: CAIRGGRASSETQYF
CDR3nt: TGTGCCATCAGAGGCGGGAGGGCCTCAAGCGAGACCCAGTACTTC

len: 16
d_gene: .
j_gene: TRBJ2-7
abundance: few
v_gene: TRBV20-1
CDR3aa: CSADSPDDGQSYEQYF
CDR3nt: TGCAGTGCGGATTCCCCTGACGACGGACAGTCCTACGAGCAGTACTTC

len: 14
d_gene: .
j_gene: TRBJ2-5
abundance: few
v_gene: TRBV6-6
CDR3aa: CASSLRPDPKTQYF
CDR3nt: TGTGCCAGCAGCCTTCGACCCGACCCGAAGACCCAGTACTTC

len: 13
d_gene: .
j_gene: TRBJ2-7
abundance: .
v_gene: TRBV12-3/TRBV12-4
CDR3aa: CASSRGPTYEQYF
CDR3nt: TGTGCCAGCAGCCGCGGCCCGACCTACGAGCAGTACTTC

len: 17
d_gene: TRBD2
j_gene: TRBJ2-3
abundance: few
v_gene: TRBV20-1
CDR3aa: CSARELGLAVGTDTQFF
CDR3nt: TGCAGTGCTAGAGAACTCGGACTAGCGGTAGGCACAGATACGCAGTTTTTT

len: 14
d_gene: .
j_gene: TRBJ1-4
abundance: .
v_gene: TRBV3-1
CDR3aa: CASSQHTTNEKLFF
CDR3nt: TGTGCCAGCAGCCAGCACACAACTAATGAAAAACTGTTTTTT